These 23 T cell receptor beta chains were sequenced from one sample in a study of technical replicates of blood from a handful of donors. Repertoires were generated with immunoSEQ multiplex PCR, while TCRdb's copy carries only in-frame clones and drops some. The profile covers around 80,000 clones, with 75% to 90% appearing a single time and about 0.41% taken by the ten largest. Material for sequencing was T cells isolated from PBMCs. Receptor source: a human donor in good health.

The rearrangement links TRBV12-2 to TRBJ2-3; the table's D call, TRBD1, was not checked against the DNA. TRBV12-2 is listed as a pseudogene. The CDR3 consists of 19 residues. The CDR3 loop is CASRLAGQPDAGLFDTQYF. The CDR3 DNA reads TGTGCAAGTCGCTTAGCGGGACAGCCCGACGCGGGATTATTTGATACGCAGTATTTT.

V is TRBV12-5 and J is TRBJ1-1; 9 bases agree with TRBD1. With 4 bases clipped from V and 4 bases from J, the junction kept 10 bases outside the gene matches. The CDR3 consists of 16 residues. CDR1 is LGHNT, CDR2 FRNRAP, per germline. This chain's CDR3 is CASGSYRGQFLTEAFF. The DNA for the CDR3 is TGTGCTAGTGGTTCTTACAGGGGGCAATTCCTCACTGAAGCTTTCTTT.

The chain links TRBV7-9 to TRBJ2-2; 9 positions agree with TRBD1. Trimming removed 6 bases from V and 7 bases from J; junction bases left unmatched: 6. The CDR3 covers 14 residues. Per germline, CDR1 SEHNR and CDR2 FQNEAQ (reference sequence). The CDR3 coding sequence is TGTGCCAGCAGAAGGACAGGGGTTGGCGGGGAGCTGTTTTTT. As protein: CASRRTGVGGELFF.

There are a few counts of this clone. The rearrangement uses TRBV5-5 and TRBJ2-3; D possibly corresponds to TRBD2 (5 bases). CDR1 is SGHKS and CDR2 is YYEKEE in the germline V gene (reference sequence). V dropped 7 bases and J dropped 2 bases, with 14 bases sitting between them. The CDR3 is 14 residues long. The CDR3 nucleotides are TGTGCCAGCTATTCGAGAGGGAACACAGATACGCAGTATTTT. This gives the protein CASYSRGNTDTQYF.

The chain joins TRBV2 to TRBJ2-5; no clear D gene. The CDR3 spans 14 residues. The V and J ends lost 2 bases and 2 bases respectively, with 9 bases between them. Germline V lookup: CDR1 SNHLY, CDR2 FYNNEI. The CDR3 sequence is CASSESSVQETQYF. The CDR3 nucleotides read TGTGCCAGCAGTGAAAGCTCGGTACAAGAGACCCAGTACTTC.

The chain employs TRBV29-1 and TRBJ1-1; a weak D match, TRBD1 (5 bases). The CDR3 is 12 residues long. The V and J ends lost 6 bases and 3 bases respectively, with 11 bases between them. Germline CDR1 reads SQVTM; CDR2 reads ANQGSEA. The CDR3 is CSVRRVYTEAFF. In DNA, the CDR3 is TGCAGCGTCCGCAGGGTATACACTGAAGCTTTCTTT.

CDR3 protein: CASSRRGRGTGELFF. CDR3 nucleotide sequence: TGTGCCAGCAGTAGACGCGGGAGAGGGACCGGGGAGCTGTTTTTT. The gene calls are TRBV6-5 and TRBJ2-2; 7 bases map to TRBD2. The CDR3 sequence is 15 residues long. J was trimmed by 5 bases and V by 5 bases; bases with no gene match: 8. The V gene's germline CDR1 is MNHEY and CDR2 SVGAGI.

The chain joins TRBV6-6 to TRBJ2-7, with 9 bases lining up with TRBD1. With V trimmed by 0 bases and J by 7 bases, 10 bases remained unmatched. This CDR3 is 16 amino acids long. Germline CDR1 MNHNY, CDR2 SVGAGI (reference sequence). DNA of the CDR3: TGTGCCAGCAGTTACTCATCCGGGACAGGGTTTATAGAGCAGTACTTC. Amino acid sequence: CASSYSSGTGFIEQYF.

V usage is TRBV4-2 and J usage is TRBJ2-2; D may be TRBD2 (6 bases). Per germline, CDR1 LGHNA and CDR2 YNFKEQ. This CDR3 region has 18 residues. Trimming took 3 bases from V and 0 from J, leaving 17 bases between them. The CDR3 bases are TGTGCCAGCAGCCAGGGTGTGGTAGCGGCCCCGAACACCGGGGAGCTGTTTTTT. Its protein product is CASSQGVVAAPNTGELFF.

The rearrangement uses TRBV2 and TRBJ2-2, with TRBD1 as a possible D gene (5 bases). Between the trimmed V and J ends, which lost 9 bases and 6 bases, there was a span of 17 bases. CDR3 length: 14 amino acids. Looked up from germline, CDR1 is SNHLY and CDR2 is FYNNEI. The CDR3 sequence is CASGIGRASGELFF. DNA of the CDR3: TGTGCCAGTGGAATTGGCAGGGCCTCCGGGGAGCTGTTTTTT.

The chain links TRBV18 to TRBJ1-1, with D uncertain. V lost 4 bases and J lost 8, with 14 bases in between. Germline V lookup: CDR1 KGHSH, CDR2 LQKENI. The length of the CDR3 is 13 residues. CDR3 DNA: TGTGCCAGCTCACATGCGGTCATCAGAGAAGCTTTCTTT. Translation gives CASSHAVIREAFF.

The genes are TRBV7-9 and TRBJ2-5, with a tentative D call TRBD2 (5 bases). Germline-derived CDR1 and CDR2 are SEHNR and FQNEAQ (reference sequence). V lost 5 bases and J lost 3, with 10 bases in between. The CDR3 is made up of 13 amino acids. Here the CDR3 reads CASSPRDKETQYF. The DNA for the CDR3 is TGTGCCAGCAGCCCCCGGGATAAAGAGACCCAGTACTTC.

The chain carries TRBV7-4 and TRBJ2-7, with 7 positions matching TRBD2. The trim removed 2 bases at V and 2 bases at J, leaving 12 bases unmatched. Germline-derived CDR1 and CDR2 are SGHVT and SQSDAQ. There are 17 residues in the CDR3. The CDR3 sequence is CASSLNGLVPHPYEQYF. In DNA form, the CDR3 reads TGTGCCAGCAGCTTAAACGGACTAGTTCCCCACCCCTACGAGCAGTACTTC.

V usage is TRBV5-1 and J usage is TRBJ2-7, with D perhaps TRBD2 (6 bases). CDR1 SGHRS and CDR2 YFSETQ come from the germline V gene. V was pared by 2 bases and J by 4 bases, with 10 bases between. This CDR3 spans 13 amino acids. The CDR3 sequence: CASSFFGTYEQYF. The CDR3 nucleotides read TGCGCCAGCAGCTTCTTTGGGACTTACGAGCAGTACTTC.

V is TRBV5-1 and J is TRBJ1-1; D unresolved. Germline V gene data show CDR1 as SGHRS and CDR2 as YFSETQ. The V end lost 2 bases, the J end lost 5 bases, and 16 bases lay between the germline ends. This CDR3 is 15 amino acids long. This CDR3 is CASSFQRAGETEAFF. As DNA, the CDR3 is TGCGCCAGCAGCTTTCAGAGGGCCGGAGAGACTGAAGCTTTCTTT.

The CDR3 is CSATGPYEQYF. The CDR3, as DNA: TGCAGCGCTACAGGGCCCTACGAGCAGTACTTC. V gene TRBV29-1 combines with J gene TRBJ2-7, with D perhaps TRBD1 (6 bases). The V end lost 7 bases, the J end lost 2 bases, and 9 bases lay between the germline ends. Germline V gene sequence: CDR1 SQVTM, CDR2 ANQGSEA. The CDR3 loop spans 11 amino acids.

The rearrangement uses TRBV7-3 and TRBJ2-2, with 8 positions matching TRBD2. Germline V lookup: CDR1 SGHTA, CDR2 FQGTGA. J lost 6 bases, V lost 1 base, and 10 bases had no gene match. The CDR3 runs 17 residues. The CDR3 region has the DNA TGTGCCAGCAGCTTAAATCAGTTGCGGGAGGTCGCCGGGGAGCTGTTTTTT. Amino acid sequence: CASSLNQLREVAGELFF.

The chain links TRBV10-1 to TRBJ2-7; TRBD2 matches 7 bases. The ends lost 5 bases at V and 3 bases at J; junction bases unmatched: 10. Germline V CDR1 and CDR2: WNHNN, SYGVQD (reference sequence). The CDR3 covers 15 residues. In DNA form, the CDR3 reads TGCGCCAGCAGTCATAGCGGGCTGAATAGCTACGAGCAGTACTTC. Translation gives CASSHSGLNSYEQYF.

This chain joins TRBV19 and TRBJ2-7, with TRBD2 as a possible D gene (6 bases). Trimming shortened V by 5 bases and J by 3 bases, and 11 bases separated the two germline ends. This CDR3 comprises 13 residues. The germline CDR1 and CDR2 sequences are LNHDA and SQIVND (reference sequence). In DNA, the CDR3 is TGTGCCAGTAGTCACGGACTAAACTACGAGCAGTACTTC. The encoded protein is CASSHGLNYEQYF. The variable domain in full, completed from reference TRBV19 and TRBJ2-7, reads DGGITQSPKYLFRKEGQNVTLSCEQNLNHDAMYWYRQDPGQGLRLIYYSQIVNDFQKGDIAEGYSVSREKKESFPLTVTSAQKNPTAFYLCASSHGLNYEQYFGPGTRLTVT.

The J gene is TRBJ2-7, the V gene TRBV5-1; 13 bases line up with TRBD2. This CDR3 spans 16 amino acids. Trimming cost V 0 bases and J 0 bases; bases outside gene matches: 0. CDR1 and CDR2 from the germline V gene are SGHRS and YFSETQ. This CDR3 reads CASSLGTSGSSYEQYF. CDR3 in DNA: TGCGCCAGCAGCTTGGGGACTAGCGGGAGCTCCTACGAGCAGTACTTC.

The chain carries TRBV29-1 and TRBJ1-1; D is unclear. Germline lookup yields CDR1 SQVTM and CDR2 ANQGSEA. The CDR3 extends over 12 amino acids. The CDR3 nucleotides read TGCAGTGGAGAGGTTACAAACACTGAAGCTTTCTTT. As protein: CSGEVTNTEAFF.

V and J are TRBV5-6 and TRBJ1-5; 9 bases map to TRBD1. The CDR3 spans 15 residues. The germline V gene has CDR1 SGHDT and CDR2 YYEEEE. After removal of 2 bases from V and 7 bases from J, the junction contained 7 bases not matched to a gene. The CDR3, as DNA: TGTGCCAGCAGCTTCAGTCAGGGGACAGGGCAGCCCCAGCATTTT. It encodes CASSFSQGTGQPQHF.

This clone was seen a few times. CDR3 sequence reads: CASSLAAGIYGYTF. CDR3 sequence (DNA): TGTGCCAGCAGCTTAGCGGCAGGGATTTATGGCTACACCTTC. The chain recombines TRBV7-9 with TRBJ1-2, with a weak D call TRBD1 (5 bases). The germline gives CDR1 SEHNR, CDR2 FQNEAQ (reference sequence). V dropped 0 bases and J dropped 5 bases, with 10 bases sitting between them. The CDR3 totals 14 residues.